These 28 T cell receptor beta chains share one sample of origin, sequenced in a study of cytomegalovirus exposure and HLA in healthy donors. Measured with immunoSEQ multiplex PCR; TCRdb has only the in-frame clones, and not every one. The sample holds 250,000 to 400,000 clones, approximately 86% seen once. The sequencing input was PBMCs. The receptors come from a woman younger than 45 in good health and CMV-seropositive.

This chain uses TRBV7-6 with TRBJ2-2, with D perhaps being TRBD1 or TRBD2 (5 bases each). Germline assignment: CDR1 SGHVS and CDR2 FNYEAQ. The CDR3 runs 18 residues. Trimming removed 1 base from V and 4 bases from J, with 19 bases in between. The CDR3 DNA reads TGTGCCAGCAGCTTAGATCGCGGGCAGGGCATTACCACCGGGGAGCTGTTTTTT. Protein: CASSLDRGQGITTGELFF.

This clone appeared once. The chain carries TRBV16 and TRBJ1-5; D is unresolved. Trimming left V 0 bases short and J 5 bases short, with 8 bases between. The CDR3 totals 14 residues. Germline V gene sequence: CDR1 KGHSY, CDR2 FQNENV. CDR3 DNA sequence: TGTGCCAGCAGCCAATCCCTCGGATATCAGCCCCAGCATTTT. Amino acid sequence: CASSQSLGYQPQHF.

The chain uses TRBV30 and TRBJ1-3; perhaps TRBD1 as D (5 bases). The CDR3 totals 19 residues. V dropped 4 bases and J dropped 0 bases, with 25 bases sitting between them. Germline V gives CDR1 GTSNPN, CDR2 SVGIG (reference sequence). Here the CDR3 reads CAWNSGGLKIKSSGNTIYF. The CDR3 coding sequence is TGTGCCTGGAATTCTGGGGGGTTAAAGATAAAGAGCTCTGGAAACACCATATATTTT.

CDR3 bases: TGTGCCAGCAGCTTAGTGACAGGGGGCTCCTACGAGCAGTACTTC. Its protein is CASSLVTGGSYEQYF. The chain carries TRBV7-2 and TRBJ2-7, with TRBD1 matching 9 bases. The germline CDR1 and CDR2 sequences are SGHTA and FQGNSA. After removal of 1 base from V and 0 bases from J, the junction contained 1 base not matched to a gene. The CDR3 contains 15 residues.

The chain is built from TRBV30 and TRBJ2-7, with TRBD1 identical over 8 bases. The trim removed 3 bases at V and 5 bases at J, leaving 0 bases unmatched. The CDR3 loop spans 11 amino acids. Per the germline V gene, CDR1 is GTSNPN and CDR2 is SVGIG (reference sequence). CDR3 region: CAWRTGDEQYF. For the CDR3, the DNA is TGTGCCTGGAGGACAGGGGACGAGCAGTACTTC.

This clone was counted once. The V and J genes are TRBV30 and TRBJ2-2; D possibly matches TRBD1 or TRBD2 (7 bases each). Germline V lookup: CDR1 GTSNPN, CDR2 SVGIG (reference sequence). The length of the CDR3 is 14 residues. V was cut by 5 bases and J by 7 bases, with 17 bases left in between. This chain's CDR3 is CAWLDDRDYGELFF. CDR3 DNA sequence: TGTGCCTGGTTAGACGACAGGGACTACGGGGAGCTGTTTTTT.

This chain joins TRBV29-1 and TRBJ1-1; 8 nucleotides match TRBD1. V dropped 6 bases and J dropped 5; count of bases not matched to a gene: 14. Germline V gene lookup returns CDR1 SQVTM and CDR2 ANQGSEA. This CDR3 spans 15 amino acids. CDR3 in DNA: TGCAGCGTCCAAGTCGGCAGGGGGCGCGTTACTGAAGCTTTCTTT. This codes for CSVQVGRGRVTEAFF.

V and J are TRBV29-1 and TRBJ2-2; possibly TRBD1 for D (5 bases). This CDR3 region has 12 residues. Germline V CDR1 and CDR2: SQVTM, ANQGSEA. V was pared by 3 bases and J by 6 bases, with 8 bases between. CDR3 protein: CSVELGPGELFF. The CDR3 nucleotides read TGCAGCGTTGAGCTGGGGCCCGGGGAGCTGTTTTTT.

The V call is TRBV4-3, the J call TRBJ2-2; D possibly corresponds to TRBD1 (5 bases). V was cut by 1 base and J by 0 bases, with 9 bases left in between. CDR3 length equals 16 residues. CDR1 is LGHNA, CDR2 YSLEER, per germline. In nucleotides, the CDR3 is TGCGCCAGCAGCCAAGGGGGCGGCGCGAACACCGGGGAGCTGTTTTTT. Translation gives CASSQGGGANTGELFF.

This chain joins TRBV27 and TRBJ2-7; perhaps D is TRBD1 or TRBD2 (5 bases each). V gave up 6 bases and J gave up 3 bases, with 12 bases separating them. The CDR3 contains 13 residues. CDR1 is MNHEY and CDR2 is SMNVEV in the germline V gene (reference sequence). The CDR3 loop reads CASRGLGDYEQYF. In DNA form, the CDR3 reads TGTGCCAGCAGGGGGTTGGGGGACTACGAGCAGTACTTC.

The chain has TRBV5-6 and TRBJ1-5; D is unclear. The length of the CDR3 is 15 residues. In germline, CDR1 is SGHDT, CDR2 YYEEEE. Between the trimmed V and J ends, which lost 0 bases and 3 bases, there was a span of 10 bases. This CDR3 is CASSLGQSSNQPQHF. The CDR3 nucleotides are TGTGCCAGCAGCTTGGGACAAAGTTCCAATCAGCCCCAGCATTTT.

The chain uses TRBV5-6 and TRBJ2-1; TRBD1 matches at 7 bases. In germline, CDR1 is SGHDT, CDR2 YYEEEE. The J segment lost 6 bases and the V segment lost 0 bases, leaving 0 bases of the junction unmatched. CDR3 length: 13 amino acids. The CDR3 nucleotides are TGTGCCAGCAGCTTGGACAGGGGCAATGAGCAGTTCTTC. This codes for CASSLDRGNEQFF.

There are a few counts of this clone. The gene calls are TRBV19 and TRBJ2-7; 8 bases match TRBD1. Germline V gene data show CDR1 as LNHDA and CDR2 as SQIVND (reference sequence). The CDR3 runs to 14 residues. J gave up 6 bases and V 10 bases, and 14 bases lay outside the gene matches. For the CDR3, the DNA is TGTGCCACAAACCCTGGACAGGGAGGCCTCGAGCAGTACTTC. Amino acids: CATNPGQGGLEQYF.

This rearrangement joins TRBV28 to TRBJ2-2, with D perhaps being TRBD1 or TRBD2 (5 bases each). CDR3 length: 15 amino acids. Germline V lookup: CDR1 MDHEN, CDR2 SYDVKM. Between the trimmed V and J ends, which lost 3 bases and 4 bases, there was a span of 12 bases. The DNA of the CDR3 is TGTGCCAGCAGTTTTAGAGGGGAACGCACCGGGGAGCTGTTTTTT. Translated: CASSFRGERTGELFF.

This chain joins TRBV7-8 and TRBJ1-2; the match to TRBD1 covers 8 bases. The CDR3 is 16 amino acids. Trimming cost V 2 bases and J 8 bases; bases outside gene matches: 13. The germline CDR1 and CDR2 sequences are SGHVS and FQNEAQ. The CDR3 sequence is CASSLSRTGLGFGYTF. CDR3 bases: TGTGCCAGCAGCTTATCCCGGACAGGGTTAGGCTTCGGCTACACCTTC.

V and J are TRBV9 and TRBJ2-1; 11 positions agree with TRBD2. This CDR3 spans 19 amino acids. Germline CDR1 reads SGDLS; CDR2 reads YYNGEE. Unmatched junction bases numbered 12, after V lost 4 bases and J lost 0 bases. The CDR3 here is CASSPVPGTSGYSYNEQFF. CDR3 coding DNA: TGTGCCAGCAGCCCGGTCCCCGGGACTAGCGGTTACTCCTACAATGAGCAGTTCTTC. Drawing the rest from reference TRBV9 and TRBJ2-1, the complete variable domain is DSGVTQTPKHLITATGQRVTLRCSPRSGDLSVYWYQQSLDQGLQFLIQYYNGEERAKGNILERFSAQQFPDLHSELNLSSLELGDSALYFCASSPVPGTSGYSYNEQFFGPGTRLTVL.

The chain links TRBV9 to TRBJ1-4; possibly TRBD1 for D (5 bases). V was shortened by 3 bases and J by 4 bases, with 13 bases between the two germline ends. Germline values: CDR1 SGDLS, CDR2 YYNGEE. This CDR3 has 15 residues. The CDR3 coding sequence is TGTGCCAGCAGCGCGGGACCGCTGCTTAATGAAAAACTGTTTTTT. The encoded protein is CASSAGPLLNEKLFF. The entire variable domain, with the rest obtained from reference TRBV9 and TRBJ1-4, is as follows: DSGVTQTPKHLITATGQRVTLRCSPRSGDLSVYWYQQSLDQGLQFLIQYYNGEERAKGNILERFSAQQFPDLHSELNLSSLELGDSALYFCASSAGPLLNEKLFFGSGTQLSVL.

The J gene is TRBJ2-7, the V gene TRBV6-1; maybe TRBD1 (5 bases). The CDR3 is 12 residues long. Germline CDR1 and CDR2: MNHNS and SASEGT. With 6 bases removed from V and 3 bases from J, the gap between germline ends came to 9 bases. The CDR3 nucleotides read TGTGCCAGCAGCCTAGGGGTCTACGAGCAGTACTTC. As protein: CASSLGVYEQYF.

This clone was recorded only once. The rearrangement uses TRBV2 and TRBJ2-3; 9 bases align to TRBD1. Germline lookup yields CDR1 SNHLY and CDR2 FYNNEI. The V and J ends lost 6 bases and 3 bases, in that order; junction bases with no gene match: 10. The CDR3 contains 16 residues. DNA of the CDR3: TGTGCCAGCAGGGAGGGACAGGGAGTGGGGACAGATACGCAGTATTTT. Translation: CASREGQGVGTDTQYF.

The V call is TRBV11-2, the J call TRBJ2-7; weak D call: TRBD1 (6 bases). This CDR3 region has 13 residues. The germline V and J ends were trimmed by 5 bases and 0 bases, with 8 bases remaining between them. Germline lookup yields CDR1 SGHAT and CDR2 FQNNGV. The DNA for the CDR3 is TGTGCCAGCAGCGGACAGAGCTCCTACGAGCAGTACTTC. Amino acid sequence: CASSGQSSYEQYF. The complete variable domain, with remaining parts taken from reference TRBV11-2 and TRBJ2-7, reads EAGVAQSPRYKIIEKRQSVAFWCNPISGHATLYWYQQILGQGPKLLIQFQNNGVVDDSQLPKDRFSAERLKGVDSTLKIQPAKLEDSAVYLCASSGQSSYEQYFGPGTRLTVT.

The rearrangement joins TRBV7-2 to TRBJ2-1, with D maybe TRBD2 (7 bases). Per the germline V gene, CDR1 is SGHTA and CDR2 is FQGNSA. CDR3 length equals 14 residues. The V end lost 5 bases, the J end lost 6 bases, and 14 bases lay between the germline ends. CDR3 in DNA: TGTGCCAGCAGCCTCGGGGGGACATCCAATGAGCAGTTCTTC. Translated, it gives CASSLGGTSNEQFF.

The chain joins TRBV4-3 to TRBJ2-3; D might be TRBD1 (5 bases). The CDR3 extends over 15 amino acids. Germline V gene sequence: CDR1 LGHNA, CDR2 YSLEER. The ends were cut back, 1 base at V and 2 bases at J, with 10 bases in the middle. The CDR3 sequence is CASSQGLGVTDTQYF. The CDR3 nucleotides are TGCGCCAGCAGCCAAGGCCTAGGGGTCACAGATACGCAGTATTTT.

This sequence joins TRBV9 and TRBJ1-5; D ambiguous. This CDR3 is 13 amino acids long. V was cut by 0 bases and J by 5 bases, with 6 bases left in between. Germline CDR1 is SGDLS and CDR2 is YYNGEE. In DNA, the CDR3 is TGTGCCAGCAGCGTAGGGTCCGATCAGCCCCAGCATTTT. Its protein product is CASSVGSDQPQHF. The variable domain in full, with the rest retrieved from reference TRBV9 and TRBJ1-5, is DSGVTQTPKHLITATGQRVTLRCSPRSGDLSVYWYQQSLDQGLQFLIQYYNGEERAKGNILERFSAQQFPDLHSELNLSSLELGDSALYFCASSVGSDQPQHFGDGTRLSIL.

The chain links TRBV27 to TRBJ2-2; perhaps TRBD2 as D (6 bases). The V and J ends lost 3 bases and 7 bases respectively, with 12 bases between them. This CDR3 is 14 amino acids long. Germline values: CDR1 MNHEY, CDR2 SMNVEV (reference sequence). CDR3 coding DNA: TGTGCCAGCAGTTTGGGCGGGAACGTCGGGGAGCTGTTTTTT. Amino acids: CASSLGGNVGELFF.

The chain recombines TRBV4-3 with TRBJ2-5; 10 bases are shared with TRBD2. Trimming removed 1 base from V and 2 bases from J; junction bases left unmatched: 4. Germline V lookup: CDR1 LGHNA, CDR2 YSLEER. The CDR3 length is 16 residues. CDR3 protein: CASSQVALAGQETQYF. The CDR3 nucleotides are TGCGCCAGCAGCCAAGTAGCACTAGCGGGGCAAGAGACCCAGTACTTC.

This clone was counted between two and nine times. The genes are TRBV4-2 and TRBJ2-3; D ambiguous. Trimming left V 4 bases short and J 0 bases short, with 8 bases between. Germline loops: CDR1 LGHNA, CDR2 YNFKEQ. The CDR3 sequence is 14 residues long. Here the CDR3 reads CASSRVGSTDTQYF. In DNA, the CDR3 is TGTGCCAGCAGCCGGGTGGGTAGCACAGATACGCAGTATTTT.

In this sample, this clone turned up once. The rearrangement joins TRBV27 to TRBJ2-2; 10 bases line up with TRBD2. Germline CDR1 and CDR2: MNHEY and SMNVEV (reference sequence). J was trimmed by 5 bases and V by 1 base; bases with no gene match: 4. The CDR3 is 16 residues long. The CDR3, as DNA: TGTGCCAGCAGTTTATTTAGCGGGGGGAGAACCGGGGAGCTGTTTTTT. Its translation is CASSLFSGGRTGELFF.

The CDR3 loop reads CASISAYSSYEQYF. CDR3 nucleotides: TGTGCCAGCATATCGGCTTATAGCTCCTACGAGCAGTACTTC. The rearrangement uses TRBV6-1 and TRBJ2-7; D ambiguous. V was pared by 7 bases and J by 0 bases, with 13 bases between. This CDR3 is 14 amino acids long. CDR1 and CDR2 from the germline V gene are MNHNS and SASEGT.